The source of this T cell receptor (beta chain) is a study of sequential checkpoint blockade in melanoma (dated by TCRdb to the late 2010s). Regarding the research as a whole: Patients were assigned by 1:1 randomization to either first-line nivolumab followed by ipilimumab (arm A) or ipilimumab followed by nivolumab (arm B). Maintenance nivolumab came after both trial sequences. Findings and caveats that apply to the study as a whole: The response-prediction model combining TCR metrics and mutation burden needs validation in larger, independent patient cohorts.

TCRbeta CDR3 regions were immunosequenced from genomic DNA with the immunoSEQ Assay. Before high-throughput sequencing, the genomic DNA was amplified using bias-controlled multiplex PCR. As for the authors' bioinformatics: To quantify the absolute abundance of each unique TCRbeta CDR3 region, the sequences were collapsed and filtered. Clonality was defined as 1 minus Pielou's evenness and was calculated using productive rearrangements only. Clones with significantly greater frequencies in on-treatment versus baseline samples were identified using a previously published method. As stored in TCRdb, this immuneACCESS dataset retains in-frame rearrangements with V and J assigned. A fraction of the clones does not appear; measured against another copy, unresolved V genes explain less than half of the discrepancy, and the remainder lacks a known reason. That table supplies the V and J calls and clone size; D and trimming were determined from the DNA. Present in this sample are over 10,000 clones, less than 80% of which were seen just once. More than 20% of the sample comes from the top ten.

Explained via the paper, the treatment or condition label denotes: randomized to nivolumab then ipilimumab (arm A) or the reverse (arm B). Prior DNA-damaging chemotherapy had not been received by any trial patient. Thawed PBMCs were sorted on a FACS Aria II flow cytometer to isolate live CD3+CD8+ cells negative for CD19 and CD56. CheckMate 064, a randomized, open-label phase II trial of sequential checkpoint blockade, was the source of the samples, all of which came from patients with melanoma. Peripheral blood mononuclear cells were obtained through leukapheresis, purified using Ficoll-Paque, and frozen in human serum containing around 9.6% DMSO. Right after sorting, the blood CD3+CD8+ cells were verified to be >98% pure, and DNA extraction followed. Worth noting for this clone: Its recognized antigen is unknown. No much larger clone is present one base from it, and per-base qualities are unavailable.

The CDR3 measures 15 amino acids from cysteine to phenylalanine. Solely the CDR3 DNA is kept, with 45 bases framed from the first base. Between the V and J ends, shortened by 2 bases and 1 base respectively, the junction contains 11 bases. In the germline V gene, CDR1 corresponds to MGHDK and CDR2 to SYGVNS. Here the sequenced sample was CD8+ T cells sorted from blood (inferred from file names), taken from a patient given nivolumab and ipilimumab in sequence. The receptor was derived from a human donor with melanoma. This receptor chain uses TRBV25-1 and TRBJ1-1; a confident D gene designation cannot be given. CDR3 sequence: CASSELWEPNTEAFF. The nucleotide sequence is TGTGCCAGCAGTGAACTGTGGGAGCCGAACACTGAAGCTTTCTTT.